One and the same sample provided the 24 T cell receptor beta chains below, sequenced in a study of CD4 T cells in relation to SARS-CoV-2 and coronaviruses. Unexposed donor CD4+ T cells date from 2011-2018, before the COVID-19 pandemic. The cells were cultured for about ten days before CD4+ T cells were isolated. Only in-frame clones appear in the TCRdb table, and some are missing; sequencing was by immunoSEQ multiplex PCR. The sample consists of roughly 12,000 clones, roughly 80% of them appearing once. The antigens of these receptors remain unknown. The sequencing input was CD4+ T cells from PBMCs, cultured in vitro. The receptors here all came from a human donor in good health.

This clone was seen a handful of times. The chain links TRBV7-9 to TRBJ2-2; 7 bases fit TRBD1. This CDR3 has 16 residues. Trimming removed 4 bases from V and 0 bases from J; junction bases left unmatched: 5. CDR1 is SEHNR and CDR2 is FQNEAQ in the germline V gene (reference sequence). Here the CDR3 reads CASSSKGASNTGELFF. CDR3 DNA sequence: TGTGCCAGCAGCTCGAAGGGGGCGTCGAACACCGGGGAGCTGTTTTTT.

The rearrangement links TRBV18 to TRBJ1-5, with D unresolved. The germline CDR1 and CDR2 sequences are KGHSH and LQKENI. The CDR3 consists of 14 residues. V dropped 6 bases and J dropped 0 bases, with 9 bases sitting between them. CDR3 protein: CASSTTDSNQPQHF. CDR3 coding DNA: TGTGCCAGCTCGACTACGGATAGCAATCAGCCCCAGCATTTT.

This chain uses TRBV29-1 with TRBJ2-1; 11 nucleotides line up with TRBD2. The junction had 3 bases not matched to a gene; V was cut back by 5 bases and J by 0 bases. CDR1 and CDR2 (germline): SQVTM, ANQGSEA. The CDR3 has 15 amino acids. CDR3 bases: TGCAGCGTTACTAGCGGGAGCTCCTCCTACAATGAGCAGTTCTTC. It is translated as CSVTSGSSSYNEQFF.

This clone was detected only a few times. The rearrangement uses TRBV5-5 and TRBJ1-2; 7 nucleotides agree with TRBD1. V lost 0 bases and J lost 5; bases outside the gene matches: 7. Germline V CDR1 and CDR2: SGHKS, YYEKEE (reference sequence). This CDR3 comprises 15 residues. CDR3 nucleotides: TGTGCCAGCAGCTTGGACGGGGACAGAGTTTATGGCTACACCTTC. This codes for CASSLDGDRVYGYTF.

J is TRBJ1-2 and V is TRBV25-1; TRBD1 might be the D (6 bases). Germline-derived CDR1 and CDR2 are MGHDK and SYGVNS. V was cut by 6 bases and J by 2 bases, with 13 bases left in between. The CDR3 has 14 amino acids. CDR3: CASRGQGRNYGYTF. CDR3 DNA sequence: TGTGCCAGCAGGGGTCAGGGGAGAAACTATGGCTACACCTTC.

The rearrangement joins TRBV4-3 to TRBJ2-7, with 9 bases fitting TRBD1. V gave up 1 base and J gave up 3 bases; unmatched junction bases: 4. Germline V lookup: CDR1 LGHNA, CDR2 YSLEER. The CDR3 length is 15 residues. The CDR3: CASSQVGTGNYEQYF. For the CDR3, the DNA is TGCGCCAGCAGCCAAGTGGGGACAGGGAACTACGAGCAGTACTTC.

A few counts support this clone. The chain employs TRBV29-1 and TRBJ1-1; a weak D match, TRBD1 (6 bases). CDR1 is SQVTM, CDR2 ANQGSEA, per germline. CDR3 size: 13 residues. Trimming removed 2 bases from V and 4 bases from J, with 11 bases in between. In nucleotides, the CDR3 is TGCAGCGTTGAAAGGGGGTGGGGCACTGAAGCTTTCTTT. Translation: CSVERGWGTEAFF.

This clone has only a few counts. The chain employs TRBV2 and TRBJ1-6, with a weak D call TRBD1 (6 bases). Trimming stripped 4 bases from V and 3 bases from J, with 7 bases between. Germline loops: CDR1 SNHLY, CDR2 FYNNEI. The CDR3 runs 14 residues. The CDR3 sequence is CASSGRGYNSPLHF. For the CDR3, the DNA is TGTGCCAGCAGTGGCAGGGGCTATAATTCACCCCTCCACTTT.

This clone was found a few times. The chain employs TRBV19 and TRBJ2-5; D is ambiguous. Trimming stripped 5 bases from V and 5 bases from J, with 18 bases between. There are 15 residues in the CDR3. CDR1 and CDR2 from the germline V gene are LNHDA and SQIVND (reference sequence). CDR3 region: CASSYQSSARETQYF. The CDR3 nucleotides are TGTGCCAGTAGTTATCAGTCCTCAGCAAGGGAGACCCAGTACTTC.

In DNA form, the CDR3 reads TGTGCCAGCAGCTTGCAGACCCAGGATGAAGCTTTCTTT. It is translated as CASSLQTQDEAFF. The J gene is TRBJ1-1, the V gene TRBV5-5; the D is unclear. The V end was cut by 1 base, the J end by 7 bases, with 11 bases between. The CDR3 consists of 13 residues. CDR1 and CDR2 from the germline V gene are SGHKS and YYEKEE (reference sequence). The entire variable domain, with the rest obtained from reference TRBV5-5 and TRBJ1-1, is as follows: DAGVTQSPTHLIKTRGQQVTLRCSPISGHKSVSWYQQVLGQGPQFIFQYYEKEERGRGNFPDRFSARQFPNYSSELNVNALLLGDSALYLCASSLQTQDEAFFGQGTRLTVV.

The gene calls are TRBV6-4 and TRBJ2-1; TRBD2 might be the D (6 bases). Germline V gene sequence: CDR1 MRHNA, CDR2 SNTAGT. V gave up 10 bases and J gave up 7 bases, with 14 bases separating them. This CDR3 region has 12 residues. CDR3 sequence reads: CATSTEGNEQFF. CDR3 DNA sequence: TGTGCCACCTCGACGGAGGGGAATGAGCAGTTCTTC.

The J gene is TRBJ2-2, the V gene TRBV7-2; D is possibly TRBD2 (5 bases). V lost 1 base and J lost 4, with 7 bases in between. The CDR3 is made up of 14 amino acids. Germline CDR1 reads SGHTA; CDR2 reads FQGNSA. The CDR3 coding sequence is TGTGCCAGCAGCTTAGGTGGAGGCACCGGGGAGCTGTTTTTT. Protein product: CASSLGGGTGELFF.

The chain joins TRBV18 to TRBJ1-1, with 8 bases matching TRBD1. Germline V gives CDR1 KGHSH, CDR2 LQKENI. Trimming at V came to 1 base and at J to 5 bases, leaving 6 bases not matched to a gene. The CDR3 length is 15 residues. The CDR3 is CASSPQQGARTEAFF. DNA for the CDR3: TGTGCCAGCTCACCACAGCAGGGGGCGAGGACTGAAGCTTTCTTT.

This clone is termed large. The rearrangement joins TRBV7-9 to TRBJ2-6; possibly TRBD2 for D (5 bases). This CDR3 contains 18 residues. CDR1 is SEHNR, CDR2 FQNEAQ, per germline (reference sequence). Deletions cut 7 bases from V and 0 bases from J, with 19 bases between. In nucleotides, the CDR3 is TGTGCCAGCACCCCGTCGAGCGGAGGTAGCTCTGGGGCCAACGTCCTGACTTTC. This codes for CASTPSSGGSSGANVLTF.

The rearrangement joins TRBV5-1 to TRBJ2-1; maybe TRBD2 (6 bases). This CDR3 has 13 residues. The ends were cut back, 2 bases at V and 5 bases at J, with 8 bases in the middle. The germline CDR1 and CDR2 sequences are SGHRS and YFSETQ. As DNA, the CDR3 is TGCGCCAGCAGCTTCACGGGGGACAATGAGCAGTTCTTC. Residues: CASSFTGDNEQFF. Full variable domain (outside the CDR3, taken from reference TRBV5-1 and TRBJ2-1): KAGVTQTPRYLIKTRGQQVTLSCSPISGHRSVSWYQQTPGQGLQFLFEYFSETQRNKGNFPGRFSGRQFSNSRSEMNVSTLELGDSALYLCASSFTGDNEQFFGPGTRLTVL.

This clone appeared once. CDR3 loop: CASSPTGGGGQWPQHF. CDR3 bases: TGTGCCAGCTCACCAACGGGTGGGGGGGGGCAGTGGCCCCAGCATTTT. This chain joins TRBV18 and TRBJ1-5; TRBD1 might be the D (6 bases). V lost 2 bases and J 9 bases, leaving 20 bases between the germline ends. This CDR3 is 16 amino acids long. CDR1 and CDR2 (germline): KGHSH, LQKENI.

The gene calls are TRBV11-2 and TRBJ1-3; D is undetermined. Germline CDR1 is SGHAT and CDR2 is FQNNGV. Trimming took 2 bases from V and 3 from J, leaving 11 bases between them. CDR3 length: 15 amino acids. As DNA, the CDR3 is TGTGCCAGCAGCTTAAGGGTAAACTTTGGAAACACCATATATTTT. Translated, it gives CASSLRVNFGNTIYF.

The count of this clone is one. The chain joins TRBV6-1 to TRBJ1-2; TRBD1 is a possible D gene (5 bases). CDR3 length: 18 amino acids. Per germline, CDR1 MNHNS and CDR2 SASEGT. The ends were cut back, 2 bases at V and 6 bases at J, with 25 bases in the middle. The CDR3 sequence is CASSEYPRWGEGRDGYTF. In DNA, the CDR3 is TGTGCCAGCAGTGAATACCCTCGGTGGGGGGAGGGGAGGGATGGCTACACCTTC.

The rearrangement joins TRBV9 to TRBJ2-7; the match to TRBD2 covers 8 bases. Losses at the gene ends were 5 bases for V and 0 bases for J; bases not matched to a gene: 7. This CDR3 spans 15 amino acids. Per the germline V gene, CDR1 is SGDLS and CDR2 is YYNGEE. The CDR3, as DNA: TGTGCCAGCAGTTCGGGAGGGGGACACTCCTACGAGCAGTACTTC. Translation gives CASSSGGGHSYEQYF.

The V gene is TRBV19, the J gene TRBJ2-7, with a possible D match to TRBD1 (5 bases). Germline CDR1 is LNHDA and CDR2 is SQIVND (reference sequence). The V and J ends lost 5 bases and 0 bases respectively, with 14 bases between them. The CDR3 length is 15 residues. The CDR3 loop reads CASSPPGRNSYEQYF. DNA of the CDR3: TGTGCCAGTAGTCCGCCAGGGCGGAACTCCTACGAGCAGTACTTC.

Here the CDR3 DNA reads TGTGCCAGCTCACCGAACAGGGGGATTAGCACTGAAGCTTTCTTT. The encoded protein is CASSPNRGISTEAFF. The rearrangement links TRBV18 to TRBJ1-1; 8 bases match TRBD1. Unmatched junction bases numbered 7, after V lost 3 bases and J lost 4 bases. CDR1 and CDR2 (germline): KGHSH, LQKENI. The CDR3 consists of 15 residues.

In this sample, this clone turned up a few times. This chain links TRBV5-1 with TRBJ1-3; D is unresolved. V was pared by 0 bases and J by 0 bases, with 7 bases between. Germline V gene data show CDR1 as SGHRS and CDR2 as YFSETQ. There are 15 residues in the CDR3. As DNA, the CDR3 is TGCGCCAGCAGCTTGGGACCGCGCTCTGGAAACACCATATATTTT. Translated: CASSLGPRSGNTIYF.

The chain has TRBV7-2 and TRBJ2-7; TRBD2 agrees at 11 bases. This CDR3 has 15 amino acids. V was pared by 5 bases and J by 7 bases, with 10 bases of the junction left unmatched. Germline V gene data show CDR1 as SGHTA and CDR2 as FQGNSA. This CDR3 reads CASSTFLAGGQEQYF. Here the CDR3 DNA reads TGTGCCAGCAGCACCTTTCTAGCGGGAGGTCAAGAGCAGTACTTC.

V gene TRBV7-2 combines with J gene TRBJ1-1, with 8 bases matching TRBD1. This CDR3 has 14 residues. Germline CDR1 reads SGHTA; CDR2 reads FQGNSA. V lost 2 bases and J lost 3; bases outside the gene matches: 2. The CDR3 nucleotides read TGTGCCAGCAGCTTACAGGGGGCTGACACTGAAGCTTTCTTT. Its translation: CASSLQGADTEAFF.